The T cell receptor beta chain under discussion was sequenced for a study of cytomegalovirus exposure and HLA in healthy donors. The study ran its PCR with 60 Vbeta and 13 Jbeta primers. Sequencing was performed with immunoSEQ multiplex PCR; in TCRdb, only in-frame clones are kept and a portion is missing. The top ten clones hold approximately 0.62% of a sample with hundreds of thousands of clones, around 80% of them seen once. Trimming took 7 bases from V and 4 from J; bases not matched to a gene: 10. The CDR3 length is 15 residues. Germline V lookup: CDR1 SGHTA, CDR2 FQGNSA. The V gene is TRBV7-2, the J gene TRBJ1-5; TRBD1 matches 7 bases. Sequenced sample: PBMCs. This receptor was identified in a woman aged 40 to 49 in good health and CMV-seronegative. The CDR3 DNA reads TGTGCCAGCAAACAGGGGTCGGGGGGGAATCAGCCCCAGCATTTT. This gives the protein CASKQGSGGNQPQHF.